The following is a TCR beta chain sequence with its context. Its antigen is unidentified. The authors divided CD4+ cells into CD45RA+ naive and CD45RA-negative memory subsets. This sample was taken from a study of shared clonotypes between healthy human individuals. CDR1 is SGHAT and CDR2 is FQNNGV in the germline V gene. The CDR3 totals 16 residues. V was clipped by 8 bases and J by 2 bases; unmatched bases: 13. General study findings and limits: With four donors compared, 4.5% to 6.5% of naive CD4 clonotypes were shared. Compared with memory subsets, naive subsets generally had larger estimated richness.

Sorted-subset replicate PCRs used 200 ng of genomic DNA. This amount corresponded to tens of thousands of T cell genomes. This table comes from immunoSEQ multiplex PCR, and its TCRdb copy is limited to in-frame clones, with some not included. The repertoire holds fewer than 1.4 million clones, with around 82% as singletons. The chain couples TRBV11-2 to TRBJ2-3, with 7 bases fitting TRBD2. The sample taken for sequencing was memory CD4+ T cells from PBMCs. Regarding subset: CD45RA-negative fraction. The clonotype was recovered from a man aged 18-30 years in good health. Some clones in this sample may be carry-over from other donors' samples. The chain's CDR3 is CASLSLREVTTDTQYF. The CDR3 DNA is TGTGCCAGCTTATCCCTCCGGGAGGTAACCACAGATACGCAGTATTTT.